The 2 T cell receptor beta chains below were found in one sample sequenced in a study of CD8 T cells in Susac syndrome. RNA amounts of 0.5 to 1 ug underwent reverse transcription with random hexamers. TCRdb re-derived calls from the immunoSEQ multiplex PCR reads in MiXCR, one entry per CDR3 protein. The table records about 180,000 distinct CDR3 sequences, 94% of them present only once. The sequencing input was CD4+ T cells from PBMCs. All receptors derive from a human donor with Susac syndrome.

CDR3 DNA sequence: TGCAGCGTTGAGGAGGGAGCCAAAAACATTCAGTACTTC. Protein product: CSVEEGAKNIQYF. The genes are TRBV29-1 and TRBJ2-4, with D tentatively TRBD2 (6 bases). The germline CDR1 and CDR2 sequences are SQVTM and ANQGSEA. This CDR3 contains 13 residues. Trimming pared 3 bases from V and 0 bases from J, leaving 6 bases between.

CDR3 nucleotides: TGTGCCAGCAGTGTGACAGGGTCAGGAAACACCATATATTTT. Its protein is CASSVTGSGNTIYF. The genes are TRBV6-5 and TRBJ1-3, with 7 bases fitting TRBD1. CDR3 length equals 14 residues. From germline, CDR1 is MNHEY and CDR2 SVGAGI. The junction had 5 bases not matched to a gene; V was cut back by 5 bases and J by 4 bases.